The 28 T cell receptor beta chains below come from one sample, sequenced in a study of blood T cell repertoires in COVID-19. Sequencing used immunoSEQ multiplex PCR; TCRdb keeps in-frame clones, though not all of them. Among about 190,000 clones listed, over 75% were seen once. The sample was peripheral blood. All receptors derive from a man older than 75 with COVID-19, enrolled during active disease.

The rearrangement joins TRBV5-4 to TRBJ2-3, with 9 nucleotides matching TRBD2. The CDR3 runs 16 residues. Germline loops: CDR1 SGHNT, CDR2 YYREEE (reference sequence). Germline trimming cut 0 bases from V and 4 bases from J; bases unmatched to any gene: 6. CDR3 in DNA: TGTGCCAGCAGCTTGGCGGTAGCGGGGGACGCAGATACGCAGTATTTT. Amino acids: CASSLAVAGDADTQYF.

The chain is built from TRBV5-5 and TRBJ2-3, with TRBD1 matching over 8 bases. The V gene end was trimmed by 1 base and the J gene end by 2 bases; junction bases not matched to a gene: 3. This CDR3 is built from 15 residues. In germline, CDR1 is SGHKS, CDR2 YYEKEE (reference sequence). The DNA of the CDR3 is TGTGCCAGCAGCTTGCCGACAGGGGCCACAGATACGCAGTATTTT. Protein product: CASSLPTGATDTQYF.

Here the CDR3 reads CAIRGAGGTGNTIYF. In nucleotides, the CDR3 is TGTGCCATCAGGGGAGCAGGGGGAACTGGAAACACCATATATTTT. The genes are TRBV10-3 and TRBJ1-3; TRBD1 agrees at 7 bases. CDR1 and CDR2 from the germline V gene are ENHRY and SYGVKD. This CDR3 comprises 15 residues. Unmatched junction bases numbered 7, after V lost 6 bases and J lost 2 bases.

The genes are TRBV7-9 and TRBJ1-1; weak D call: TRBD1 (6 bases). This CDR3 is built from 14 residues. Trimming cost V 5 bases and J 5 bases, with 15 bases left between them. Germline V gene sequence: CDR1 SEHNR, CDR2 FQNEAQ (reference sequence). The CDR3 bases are TGTGCCAGCAGCCTAAGTCAGGGGAGAACTGAAGCTTTCTTT. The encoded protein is CASSLSQGRTEAFF.

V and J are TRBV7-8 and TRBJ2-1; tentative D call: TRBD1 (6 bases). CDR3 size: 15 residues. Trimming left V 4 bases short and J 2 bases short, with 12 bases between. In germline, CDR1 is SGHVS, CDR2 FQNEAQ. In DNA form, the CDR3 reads TGTGCCAGCAGCTCCCGGACAGCTACCTACAATGAGCAGTTCTTC. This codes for CASSSRTATYNEQFF.

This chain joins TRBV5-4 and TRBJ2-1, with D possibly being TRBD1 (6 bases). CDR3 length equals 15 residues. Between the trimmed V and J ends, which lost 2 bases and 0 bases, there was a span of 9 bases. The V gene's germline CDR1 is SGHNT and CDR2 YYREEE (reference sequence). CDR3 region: CASSLQGSSYNEQFF. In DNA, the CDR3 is TGTGCCAGCAGCTTACAGGGAAGCTCCTACAATGAGCAGTTCTTC.

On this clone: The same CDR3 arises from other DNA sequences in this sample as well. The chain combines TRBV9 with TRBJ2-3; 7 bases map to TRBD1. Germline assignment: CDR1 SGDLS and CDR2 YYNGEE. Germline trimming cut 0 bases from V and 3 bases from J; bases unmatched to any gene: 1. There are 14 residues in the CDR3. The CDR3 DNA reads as TGTGCCAGCAGCGTAGGCAGGGGGACAGATACGCAGTATTTT. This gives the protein CASSVGRGTDTQYF.

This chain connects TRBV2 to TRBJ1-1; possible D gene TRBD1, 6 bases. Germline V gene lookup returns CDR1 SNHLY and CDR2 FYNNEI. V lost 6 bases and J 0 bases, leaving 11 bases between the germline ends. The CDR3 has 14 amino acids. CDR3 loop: CASSRGQMNTEAFF. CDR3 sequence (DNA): TGTGCCAGCAGCCGAGGACAGATGAACACTGAAGCTTTCTTT.

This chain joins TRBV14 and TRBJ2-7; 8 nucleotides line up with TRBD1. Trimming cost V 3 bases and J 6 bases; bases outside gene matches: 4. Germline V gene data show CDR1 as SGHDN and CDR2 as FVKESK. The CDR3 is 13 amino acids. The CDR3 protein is CASSHGTGGEQYF. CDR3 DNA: TGTGCCAGCAGCCACGGGACAGGCGGCGAGCAGTACTTC.

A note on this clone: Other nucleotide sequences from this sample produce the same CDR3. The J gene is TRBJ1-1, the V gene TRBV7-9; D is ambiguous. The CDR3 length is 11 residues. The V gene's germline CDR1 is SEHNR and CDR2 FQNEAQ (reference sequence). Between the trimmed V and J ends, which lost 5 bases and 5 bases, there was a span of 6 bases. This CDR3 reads CASSPQTEAFF. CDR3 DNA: TGTGCCAGCAGCCCCCAGACTGAAGCTTTCTTT.

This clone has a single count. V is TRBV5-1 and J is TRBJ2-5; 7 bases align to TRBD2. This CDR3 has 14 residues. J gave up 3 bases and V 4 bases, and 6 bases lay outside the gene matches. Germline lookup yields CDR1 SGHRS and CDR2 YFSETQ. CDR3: CASSIPGTKETQYF. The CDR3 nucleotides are TGCGCCAGCAGCATTCCCGGGACTAAAGAGACCCAGTACTTC.

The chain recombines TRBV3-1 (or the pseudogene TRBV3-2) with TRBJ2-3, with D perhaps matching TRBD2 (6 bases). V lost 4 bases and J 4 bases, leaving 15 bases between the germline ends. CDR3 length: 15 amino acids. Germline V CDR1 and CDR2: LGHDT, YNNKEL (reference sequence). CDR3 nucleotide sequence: TGTGCCAGCAGCCCTCCGGGGGTACAGCCAGATACGCAGTATTTT. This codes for CASSPPGVQPDTQYF.

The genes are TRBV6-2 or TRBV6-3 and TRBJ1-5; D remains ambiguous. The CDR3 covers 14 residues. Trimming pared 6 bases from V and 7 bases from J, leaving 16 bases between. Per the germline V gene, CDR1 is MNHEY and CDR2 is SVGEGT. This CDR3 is CASSKVSVYQPQHF. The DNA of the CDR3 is TGTGCCAGCAGCAAAGTGTCAGTTTACCAGCCCCAGCATTTT.

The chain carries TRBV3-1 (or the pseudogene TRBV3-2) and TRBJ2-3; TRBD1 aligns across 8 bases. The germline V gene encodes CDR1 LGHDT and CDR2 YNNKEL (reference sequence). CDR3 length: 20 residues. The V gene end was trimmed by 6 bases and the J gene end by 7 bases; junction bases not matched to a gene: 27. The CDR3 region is CASSFGQGRFGTYSPHTQYF. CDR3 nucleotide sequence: TGTGCCAGCAGTTTCGGACAGGGAAGATTCGGAACGTATTCTCCCCATACGCAGTATTTT.

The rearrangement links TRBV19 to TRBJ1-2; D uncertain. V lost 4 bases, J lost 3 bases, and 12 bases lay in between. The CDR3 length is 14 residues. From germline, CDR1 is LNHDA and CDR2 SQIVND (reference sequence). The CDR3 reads CASSKRQEDYGYTF. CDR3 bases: TGTGCCAGTAGTAAACGGCAGGAAGACTATGGCTACACCTTC.

DNA of the CDR3: TGTGCCAGCAGCTCCCGGACTAGCGCCACCTTCACAGATACGCAGTATTTT. Translating it yields CASSSRTSATFTDTQYF. The J gene is TRBJ2-3, the V gene TRBV11-3; TRBD2 matches at 9 bases. Trimming removed 4 bases from V and 2 bases from J; junction bases left unmatched: 10. CDR1 and CDR2 (germline): SGHNT, YENEEA. The CDR3 is made up of 17 amino acids.

The chain's CDR3 is CASSPELNTEAFF. The CDR3, as DNA: TGTGCCAGCAGCCCTGAGCTGAACACTGAAGCTTTCTTT. The V gene is TRBV11-3, the J gene TRBJ1-1; D remains ambiguous. Deletions cut 5 bases from V and 0 bases from J, with 7 bases between. The CDR3 sequence is 13 residues long. Germline CDR1 reads SGHNT; CDR2 reads YENEEA. Together with reference TRBV11-3 and TRBJ1-1, the CDR3 gives the full variable domain: EAGVVQSPRYKIIEKKQPVAFWCNPISGHNTLYWYLQNLGQGPELLIRYENEEAVDDSQLPKDRFSAERLKGVDSTLKIQPAELGDSAVYLCASSPELNTEAFFGQGTRLTVV.

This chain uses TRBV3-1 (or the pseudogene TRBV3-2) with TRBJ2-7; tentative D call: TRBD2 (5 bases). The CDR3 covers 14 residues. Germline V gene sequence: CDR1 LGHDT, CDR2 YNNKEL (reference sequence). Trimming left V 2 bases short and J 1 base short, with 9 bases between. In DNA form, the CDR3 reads TGTGCCAGCAGCCAAAATGGGGAGTCCTACGAGCAGTACTTC. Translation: CASSQNGESYEQYF.

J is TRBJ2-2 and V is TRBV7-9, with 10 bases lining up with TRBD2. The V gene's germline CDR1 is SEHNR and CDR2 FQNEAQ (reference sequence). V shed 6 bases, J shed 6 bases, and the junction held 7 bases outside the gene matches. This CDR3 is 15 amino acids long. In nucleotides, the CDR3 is TGTGCCAGCAGAGCTAGCGGGGGCCCCCCCGGGGAGCTGTTTTTT. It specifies CASRASGGPPGELFF. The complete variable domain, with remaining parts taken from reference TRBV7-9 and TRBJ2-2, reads DTGVSQNPRHKITKRGQNVTFRCDPISEHNRLYWYRQTLGQGPEFLTYFQNEAQLEKSRLLSDRFSAERPKGSFSTLEIQRTEQGDSAMYLCASRASGGPPGELFFGEGSRLTVL.

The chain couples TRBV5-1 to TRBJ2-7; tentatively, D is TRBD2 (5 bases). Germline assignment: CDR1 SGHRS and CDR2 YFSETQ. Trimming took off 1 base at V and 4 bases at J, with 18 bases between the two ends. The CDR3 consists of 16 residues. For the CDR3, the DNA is TGCGCCAGCAGCTTGCATCCGGCAAGAAGGGAGTACGAGCAGTACTTC. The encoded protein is CASSLHPARREYEQYF.

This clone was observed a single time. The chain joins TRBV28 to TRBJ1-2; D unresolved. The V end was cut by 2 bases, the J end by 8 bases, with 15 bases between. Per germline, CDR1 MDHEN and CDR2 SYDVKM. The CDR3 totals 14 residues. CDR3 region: CASSLGHLGGGYTF. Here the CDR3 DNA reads TGTGCCAGCAGTTTAGGCCATCTCGGAGGGGGCTACACCTTC.

The CDR3 DNA is TGTGCCAGCAGGAGGACTAGCGAGCGCACAGATACGCAGTATTTT. It codes for CASRRTSERTDTQYF. The chain joins TRBV5-4 to TRBJ2-3; 9 bases fit TRBD2. After removal of 5 bases from V and 1 base from J, the junction contained 5 bases not matched to a gene. The CDR3 runs 15 residues. Germline V gene sequence: CDR1 SGHNT, CDR2 YYREEE (reference sequence). Complete variable domain (other parts from reference TRBV5-4 and TRBJ2-3): ETGVTQSPTHLIKTRGQQVTLRCSSQSGHNTVSWYQQALGQGPQFIFQYYREEENGRGNFPPRFSGLQFPNYSSELNVNALELDDSALYLCASRRTSERTDTQYFGPGTRLTVL.

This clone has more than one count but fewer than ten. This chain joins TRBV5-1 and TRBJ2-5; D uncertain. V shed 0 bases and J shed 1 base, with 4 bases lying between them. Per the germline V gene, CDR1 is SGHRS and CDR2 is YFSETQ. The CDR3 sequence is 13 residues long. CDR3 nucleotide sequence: TGCGCCAGCAGCTTGGGCAGCCAAGAGACCCAGTACTTC. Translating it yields CASSLGSQETQYF. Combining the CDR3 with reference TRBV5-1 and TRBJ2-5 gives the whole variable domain KAGVTQTPRYLIKTRGQQVTLSCSPISGHRSVSWYQQTPGQGLQFLFEYFSETQRNKGNFPGRFSGRQFSNSRSEMNVSTLELGDSALYLCASSLGSQETQYFGPGTRLLVL.

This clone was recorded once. The DNA of the CDR3 is TGCAGTGCTAGAGCCCAATTTGGCTACACCTTC. As protein: CSARAQFGYTF. The rearrangement joins TRBV20-1 to TRBJ1-2, with D hard to call. The germline CDR1 and CDR2 sequences are DFQATT and SNEGSKA (reference sequence). Trimming cost V 1 base and J 7 bases, with 7 bases left between them. This CDR3 has 11 amino acids.

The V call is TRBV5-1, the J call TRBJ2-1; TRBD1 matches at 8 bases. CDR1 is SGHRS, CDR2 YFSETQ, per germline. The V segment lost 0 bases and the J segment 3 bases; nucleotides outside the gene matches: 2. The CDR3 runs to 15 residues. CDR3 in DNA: TGCGCCAGCAGCTTGGAACAGGGGGTCTACAATGAGCAGTTCTTC. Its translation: CASSLEQGVYNEQFF.

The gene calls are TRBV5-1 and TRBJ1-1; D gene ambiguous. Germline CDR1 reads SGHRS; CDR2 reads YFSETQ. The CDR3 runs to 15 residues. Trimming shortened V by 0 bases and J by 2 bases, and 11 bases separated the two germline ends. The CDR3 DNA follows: TGCGCCAGCAGCTTGGAACAGCCAATCAACACTGAAGCTTTCTTT. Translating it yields CASSLEQPINTEAFF.

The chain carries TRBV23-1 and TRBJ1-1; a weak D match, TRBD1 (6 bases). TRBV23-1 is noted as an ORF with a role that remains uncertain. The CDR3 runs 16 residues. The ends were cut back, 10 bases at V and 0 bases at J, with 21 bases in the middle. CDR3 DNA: TGCGCCACTAAGCAGGGGCCGGCCTTAATGAACACTGAAGCTTTCTTT. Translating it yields CATKQGPALMNTEAFF.

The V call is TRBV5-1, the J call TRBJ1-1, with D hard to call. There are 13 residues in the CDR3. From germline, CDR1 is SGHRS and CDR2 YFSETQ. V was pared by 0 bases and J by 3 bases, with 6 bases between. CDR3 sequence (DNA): TGCGCCAGCAGCTTGGGCAGTGACACTGAAGCTTTCTTT. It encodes CASSLGSDTEAFF.